This entry is about one T cell receptor (beta chain). Its specificity is unknown. Clones were read by immunoSEQ multiplex PCR, and TCRdb kept only the in-frame ones, dropping some. This sample has 4,500 or so clones, with more than 70% found just once. This record belongs to a study of high-grade serous ovarian cancer treatment subgroups. On the study more broadly: Samples averaged approximately 13,000 reads and several thousand unique TCR beta rearrangements.

Tumor samples were taken before definitive surgery or chemotherapy. This CDR3 has 14 residues. The germline gives CDR1 KGHSH, CDR2 LQKENI. V lost 4 bases and J lost 5, with 12 bases in between. Study-level results: Repertoire similarity ranged about 0.11 to 0.79 between tumors of one patient. Repertoire analysis covered CDR3 alone, not CDR1 or CDR2.

The sample was tumor tissue. This receptor was identified in a human donor with high-grade serous ovarian cancer. This chain uses TRBV18 with TRBJ2-1; the D is unclear. The CDR3 DNA reads TGTGCCAGCTCACTTTCGTGGGTCAACAATGAGCAGTTCTTC. Its translation is CASSLSWVNNEQFF.